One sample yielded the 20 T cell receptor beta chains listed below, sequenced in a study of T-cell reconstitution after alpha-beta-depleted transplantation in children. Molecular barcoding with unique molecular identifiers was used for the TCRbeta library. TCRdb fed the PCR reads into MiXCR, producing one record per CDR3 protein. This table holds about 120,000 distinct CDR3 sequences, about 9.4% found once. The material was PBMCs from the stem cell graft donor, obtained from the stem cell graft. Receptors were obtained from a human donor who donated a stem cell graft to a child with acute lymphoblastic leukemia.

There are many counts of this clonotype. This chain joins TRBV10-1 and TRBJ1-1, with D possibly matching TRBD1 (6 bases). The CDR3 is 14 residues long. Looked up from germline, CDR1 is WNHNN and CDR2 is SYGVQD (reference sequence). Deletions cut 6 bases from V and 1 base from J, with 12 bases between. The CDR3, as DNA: TGCGCCAGCAGAGGTTCAGGGGAGAACACTGAAGCTTTCTTT. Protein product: CASRGSGENTEAFF.

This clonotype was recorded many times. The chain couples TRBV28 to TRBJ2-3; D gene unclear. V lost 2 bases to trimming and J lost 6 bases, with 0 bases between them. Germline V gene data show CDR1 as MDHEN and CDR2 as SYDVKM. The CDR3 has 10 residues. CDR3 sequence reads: CASSLDTQYF. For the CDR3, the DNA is TGTGCCAGCAGTTTAGATACGCAGTATTTT.

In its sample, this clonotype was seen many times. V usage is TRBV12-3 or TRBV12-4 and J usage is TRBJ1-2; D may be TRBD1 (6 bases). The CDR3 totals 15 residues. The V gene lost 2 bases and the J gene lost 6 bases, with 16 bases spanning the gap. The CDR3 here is CASSLRRRQGNGYTF. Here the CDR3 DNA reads TGTGCCAGCAGTTTACGCCGGCGTCAGGGGAATGGCTACACCTTC.

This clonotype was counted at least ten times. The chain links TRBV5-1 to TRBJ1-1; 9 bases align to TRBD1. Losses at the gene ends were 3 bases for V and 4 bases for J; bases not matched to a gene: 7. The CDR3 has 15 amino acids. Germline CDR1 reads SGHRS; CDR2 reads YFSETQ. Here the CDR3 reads CASSSKQGAGTEAFF. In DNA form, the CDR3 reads TGCGCCAGCAGCTCAAAACAGGGGGCCGGCACTGAAGCTTTCTTT.

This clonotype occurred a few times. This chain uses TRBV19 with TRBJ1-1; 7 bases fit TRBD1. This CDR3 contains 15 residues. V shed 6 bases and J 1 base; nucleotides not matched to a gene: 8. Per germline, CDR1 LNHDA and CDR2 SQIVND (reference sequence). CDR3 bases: TGTGCCAGTAGGCTCCTGGGACAGTCGAACACTGAAGCTTTCTTT. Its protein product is CASRLLGQSNTEAFF. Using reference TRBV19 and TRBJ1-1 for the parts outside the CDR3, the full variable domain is DGGITQSPKYLFRKEGQNVTLSCEQNLNHDAMYWYRQDPGQGLRLIYYSQIVNDFQKGDIAEGYSVSREKKESFPLTVTSAQKNPTAFYLCASRLLGQSNTEAFFGQGTRLTVV.

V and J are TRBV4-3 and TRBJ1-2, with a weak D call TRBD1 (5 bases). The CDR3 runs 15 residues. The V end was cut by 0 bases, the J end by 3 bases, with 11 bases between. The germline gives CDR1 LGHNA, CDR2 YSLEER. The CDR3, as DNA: TGCGCCAGCAGCCAAGATCAGGACACCCACTATGGCTACACCTTC. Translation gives CASSQDQDTHYGYTF.

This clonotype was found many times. Here the CDR3 DNA reads TGCGCCAGCAGCGTGACCGGGACAGGGGGCCACGAGCAGTACTTC. Translated: CASSVTGTGGHEQYF. The chain has TRBV5-1 and TRBJ2-7; 12 positions agree with TRBD1. CDR1 and CDR2 (germline): SGHRS, YFSETQ. The V segment lost 4 bases and the J segment 5 bases; nucleotides outside the gene matches: 7. The CDR3 is 15 residues long.

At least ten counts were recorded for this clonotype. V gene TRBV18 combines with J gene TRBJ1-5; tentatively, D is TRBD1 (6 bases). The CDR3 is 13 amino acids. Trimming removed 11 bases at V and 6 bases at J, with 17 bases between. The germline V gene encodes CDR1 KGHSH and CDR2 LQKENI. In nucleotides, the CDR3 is TGTGCCGGTGCCGGGGGGCCCAGTCAGCCCCAGCATTTT. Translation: CAGAGGPSQPQHF.

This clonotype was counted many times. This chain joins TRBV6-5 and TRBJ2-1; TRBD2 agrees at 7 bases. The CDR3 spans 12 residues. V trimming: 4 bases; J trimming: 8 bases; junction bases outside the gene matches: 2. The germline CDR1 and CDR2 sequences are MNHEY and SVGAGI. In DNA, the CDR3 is TGTGCCAGCAGTTCTCGGGGGGATGAGCAGTTCTTC. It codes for CASSSRGDEQFF.

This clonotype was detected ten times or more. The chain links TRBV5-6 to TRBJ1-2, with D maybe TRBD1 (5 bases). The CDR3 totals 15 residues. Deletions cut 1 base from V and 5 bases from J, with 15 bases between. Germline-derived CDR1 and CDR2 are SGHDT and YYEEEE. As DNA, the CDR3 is TGTGCCAGCAGCTTGATGGTGGAAGGGGTGTATGGCTACACCTTC. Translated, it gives CASSLMVEGVYGYTF.

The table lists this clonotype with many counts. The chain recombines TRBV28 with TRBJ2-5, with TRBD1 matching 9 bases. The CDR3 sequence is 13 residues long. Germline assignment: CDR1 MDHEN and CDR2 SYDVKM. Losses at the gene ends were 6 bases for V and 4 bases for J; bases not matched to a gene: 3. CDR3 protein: CASRRQGVETQYF. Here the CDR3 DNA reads TGTGCCAGCAGGAGACAGGGGGTAGAGACCCAGTACTTC.

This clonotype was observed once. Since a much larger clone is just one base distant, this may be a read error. CDR3 in amino acids: CASSARSDTDMQYF. CDR3 coding DNA: TGTGCCAGCAGCGCCCGTAGCGACACAGATATGCAGTATTTT. The rearrangement links TRBV7-2 to TRBJ2-3; D possibly corresponds to TRBD2 (5 bases). The germline gives CDR1 SGHTA, CDR2 FQGNSA. The CDR3 extends over 14 amino acids.

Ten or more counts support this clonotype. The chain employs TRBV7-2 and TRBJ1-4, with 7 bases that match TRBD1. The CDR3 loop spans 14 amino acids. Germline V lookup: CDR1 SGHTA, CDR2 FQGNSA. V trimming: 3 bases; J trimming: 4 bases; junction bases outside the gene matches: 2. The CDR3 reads CASSFDRVNEKLFF. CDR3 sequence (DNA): TGTGCCAGCAGCTTCGACAGGGTTAATGAAAAACTGTTTTTT.

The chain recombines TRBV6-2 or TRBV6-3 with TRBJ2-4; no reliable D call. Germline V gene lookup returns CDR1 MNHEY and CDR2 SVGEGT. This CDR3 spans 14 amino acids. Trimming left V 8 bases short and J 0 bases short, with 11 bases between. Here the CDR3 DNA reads TGTGCCAGCGGCTCGGTACTAGCCAAAAACATTCAGTACTTC. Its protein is CASGSVLAKNIQYF.

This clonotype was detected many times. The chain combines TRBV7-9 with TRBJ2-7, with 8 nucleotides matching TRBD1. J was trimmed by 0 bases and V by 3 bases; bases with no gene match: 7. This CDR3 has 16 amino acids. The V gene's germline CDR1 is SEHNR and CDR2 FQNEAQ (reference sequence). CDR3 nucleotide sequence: TGTGCCAGCAGCTTCCCCGGACAGGGAAGCTCCTACGAGCAGTACTTC. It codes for CASSFPGQGSSYEQYF.

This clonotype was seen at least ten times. The DNA of the CDR3 is TGTGCCAGCAAAGGACAGGGGACAGATACGCAGTATTTT. Amino acid sequence: CASKGQGTDTQYF. The chain joins TRBV12-3 or TRBV12-4 to TRBJ2-3; 9 positions match TRBD1. This CDR3 is 13 amino acids long. V shed 7 bases, J shed 3 bases, and the junction held 2 bases outside the gene matches.

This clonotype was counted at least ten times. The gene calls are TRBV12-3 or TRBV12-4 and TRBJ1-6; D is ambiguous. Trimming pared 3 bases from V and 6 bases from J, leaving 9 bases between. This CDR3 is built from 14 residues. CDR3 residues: CASSFGGFNSPLHF. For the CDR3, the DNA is TGTGCCAGCAGTTTCGGCGGATTTAATTCACCCCTCCACTTT.

The CDR3 DNA follows: TGCAGTGCTAGAGATCCTTACAGGGACGTTGATCAGCCCCAGCATTTT. Translating it yields CSARDPYRDVDQPQHF. The chain has TRBV20-1 and TRBJ1-5; D might be TRBD1 (6 bases). Trimming removed 0 bases from V and 5 bases from J, with 17 bases in between. The CDR3 has 16 residues. Germline-derived CDR1 and CDR2 are DFQATT and SNEGSKA (reference sequence).

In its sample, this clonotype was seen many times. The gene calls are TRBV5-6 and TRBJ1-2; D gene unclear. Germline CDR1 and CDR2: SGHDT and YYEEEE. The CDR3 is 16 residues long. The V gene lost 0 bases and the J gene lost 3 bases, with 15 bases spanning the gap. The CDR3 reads CASSLAASSRDYGYTF. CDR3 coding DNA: TGTGCCAGCAGCTTGGCGGCCAGCTCTCGGGACTATGGCTACACCTTC.

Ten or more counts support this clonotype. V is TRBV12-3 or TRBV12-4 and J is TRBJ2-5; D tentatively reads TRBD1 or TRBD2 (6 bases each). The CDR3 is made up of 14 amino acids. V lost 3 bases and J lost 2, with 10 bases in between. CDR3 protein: CASSFGGTQETQYF. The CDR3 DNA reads TGTGCCAGCAGTTTTGGCGGGACACAAGAGACCCAGTACTTC.